Listed below are T cell receptor beta chains from one sample, sequenced in a study of cytomegalovirus exposure and HLA in healthy donors. This table comes from immunoSEQ multiplex PCR, and its TCRdb copy is limited to in-frame clones, with some not included. The data show some 130,000 clones, around 77% seen once. The sequencing sample was made of PBMCs. Source of these receptors: a man under 40 in good health and CMV-seronegative. The CDR3 runs from the conserved cysteine through the conserved F or W. A D gene is named only where the DNA matches it firmly. Size is omitted from some rows. Given values are once, few, many or a class for expanded clones.

TRBD2	TRBV5-1	.	TRBJ2-2	TGCGCCAGCAGCTTCCTTAGCGGGAGCAACACCGGGGAGCTGTTTTTT	CASSFLSGSNTGELFF
TRBD2	TRBV30	.	TRBJ2-2	TGTGCCTGGGGGGTAACTAGCGGGACGAACACCGGGGAGCTGTTTTTT	CAWGVTSGTNTGELFF
.	TRBV7-3	.	TRBJ2-7	TGTGCCAGCAGCTTAATGTCGGGGCGGGGTAACGAGCAGTACTTC	CASSLMSGRGNEQYF
TRBD1	TRBV5-1	.	TRBJ1-2	TGCGCCAGCAGCGAGGGGACAGGGAATGTCGGCTACACCTTC	CASSEGTGNVGYTF
TRBD2	TRBV11-2	.	TRBJ2-3	TGTGCCAGCGGACTGGGAGGGGTCGGTACGCAGTATTTT	CASGLGGVGTQYF
.	TRBV5-1	.	TRBJ2-5	TGCGCCAGCAGCTCGCTGGCAGAGACCCAGTACTTC	CASSSLAETQYF
TRBD2	TRBV6-1	.	TRBJ2-1	TGTGCCAGCAGTGGGGGGACTAGCCTTTACAATGAGCAGTTCTTC	CASSGGTSLYNEQFF
TRBD2	TRBV5-1	.	TRBJ2-1	TGCGCCAGCAGCTCCAGCGGGAGAGGAATCGATGAGCAGTTCTTC	CASSSSGRGIDEQFF
.	TRBV2	.	TRBJ1-1	TGTGCCAGCAGTTTGGGACACACAACGAGGAACACTGAAGCTTTCTTT	CASSLGHTTRNTEAFF
TRBD1	TRBV6-1	.	TRBJ2-7	TGTGCCAGCAGGACAGGGGGCAGTGCCTCCTACGAGCAGTACTTC	CASRTGGSASYEQYF
.	TRBV2	.	TRBJ2-2	TGTGCCAGCCATAAGGTAGCCTCCACCGGGGAGCTGTTTTTT	CASHKVASTGELFF
TRBD1	TRBV7-2	.	TRBJ2-7	TGTGCCAGCAGCCTTAGGACAGGGCAGCGCGAGCAGTACTTC	CASSLRTGQREQYF
TRBD2	TRBV6-4	.	TRBJ2-7	TGTGCCAGCACCGGGACTAGCCCTCCCTACGAGCAGTACTTC	CASTGTSPPYEQYF
.	TRBV9	.	TRBJ2-2	TGTGCCAGCAGCGTAGCGGGAGAAATGATCGGGGAGCTGTTTTTT	CASSVAGEMIGELFF
TRBD2	TRBV5-1	.	TRBJ2-1	TGCGCCAGCAGCTTGGTGTTCAGGCTAGCGGATTACAATGAGCAGTTCTTC	CASSLVFRLADYNEQFF
.	TRBV7-8	.	TRBJ2-6	TGTGCCAGCAGCTTATGGCAGGGAAGTGCTGGGGCCAACGTCCTGACTTTC	CASSLWQGSAGANVLTF
TRBD1	TRBV6-5	.	TRBJ2-7	TGTGCCAGCAGTTCACTCCCACAGGGGGCGCAGAACGAGCAGTACTTC	CASSSLPQGAQNEQYF
.	TRBV5-1	.	TRBJ2-3	TGCGCCAGCAGCTTGTTTAGCGGAGTTAGCACAGATACGCAGTATTTT	CASSLFSGVSTDTQYF
.	TRBV6-1	once	TRBJ2-7	TGTGCCGTGTCGTCCGGGACTGGGGTCTACGAGCAGTACTTC	CAVSSGTGVYEQYF
TRBD1	TRBV28	.	TRBJ2-3	TGTGCCAGCAGTCGGGACAGGCCGTACACAGATACGCAGTATTTT	CASSRDRPYTDTQYF
.	TRBV28	.	TRBJ2-1	TGTGCCAGCAGTCCCTCCACTAGTAATGAGCAGTTCTTC	CASSPSTSNEQFF
.	TRBV10-3	few	TRBJ2-3	TGTGCCATCAGTGCCGGAGTGGCAGATACGCAGTATTTT	CAISAGVADTQYF
TRBD1	TRBV9	.	TRBJ1-4	TGTGCCAGCAGCAGGGACAGTGCAACTAATGAAAAACTGTTTTTT	CASSRDSATNEKLFF
TRBD2	TRBV7-9	few	TRBJ2-7	TGTGCCAGCAGCCCGGGACTAGCGTTGCACGAGCAGTACTTC	CASSPGLALHEQYF
TRBD1	TRBV4-1	.	TRBJ2-7	TGCGCCAGCAGCCAAGATACGGGACAGTACTACGAGCAGTACTTC	CASSQDTGQYYEQYF
.	TRBV21-1	few	TRBJ2-5	TGTGCCAGCAGCAAAGGGACGGGGGAAGAGACCCAGTACTTC	CASSKGTGEETQYF
.	TRBV28	.	TRBJ2-7	TGTGCCAGCAAGTCGGGGGGCGTGGCTTACGAGCAGTACTTC	CASKSGGVAYEQYF
TRBD1	TRBV19	.	TRBJ2-7	TGTGCCAGTAGTGCACCCGGGACAGGGGATTACGAGCAGTACTTC	CASSAPGTGDYEQYF